This T cell receptor beta chain was recorded in a study of OX40 agonist ivuxolimab in advanced cancers. Study-wide context: Ivuxolimab was a fully human IgG2 agonistic monoclonal antibody targeting the costimulatory receptor OX40 (CD134). Intravenous ivuxolimab was administered to patients every 2 weeks at six dose levels: 0.01, 0.1, 0.3, 1.5, 3 and 10 mg/kg. Of the approximately 50 dose-escalation patients, hepatocellular carcinoma was present in around 20, melanoma in roughly 15, renal cell carcinoma in 9 and head and neck cancer in 9. In the dose-escalation cohort, around four fifths of patients were male, and the mean age was roughly 56 years with a range of about 20 to 80. Prior anti-PD-1, anti-PD-L1 or anti-CTLA-4 therapy was permitted, and approximately 42% of dose-escalation patients had received checkpoint inhibitors. Partial responses were achieved by three dose-escalation patients, of whom one had hepatocellular carcinoma and two had cutaneous melanoma. The purpose of peripheral TCRbeta sequencing was to test whether ivuxolimab changed TCR sequence diversity and led to clonal T-cell expansion. The paper reports the monotherapy dose-escalation portion (N of about 56 patients) of the phase I ivuxolimab trial. Broader findings and caveats from the paper: Low levels of normalized T-cell clonal expansion were also seen in some patients who did not respond. After ivuxolimab, expanded clones were on average more numerous among CD8+ T cells than among CD4+ T cells. At doses of 0.1 to 3.0 mg/kg, clonal expansion of both CD4+ and CD8+ T cells in blood was seen between baseline and week 6. The antigen specificity of the peripheral T cells that underwent clonal expansion was not determined. Partial responders in the 0.1-3.0 mg/kg groups had among the lowest normalized peripheral clonal expansion, especially among CD8+ T cells.

Unmatched junction bases come to 11, with V trimmed by 7 bases and J by 3 bases. The germline V gene encodes CDR1 SGHAT and CDR2 FQNNGV. Spanning cysteine to phenylalanine, the CDR3 consists of 15 amino acids. Only the CDR3 DNA stays, 45 bases, in frame from base 1. The trial excluded patients who had a history of autoimmune disease or were on systemic immunosuppression. In every dose cohort, peripheral blood was drawn for TCR sequencing at baseline, cycle 4 day 1, and cycle 7 day 1. Samples were obtained from an open-label, multicenter, first-in-human phase I dose-escalation trial of ivuxolimab. Adults with locally advanced or metastatic melanoma, renal cell, hepatocellular, or head and neck squamous cell carcinoma were enrolled in the trial. CD4+ and CD8+ T cells were sorted separately from peripheral blood before TCR sequencing. Genomic DNA was extracted from sorted cells for sequencing of the TCRbeta CDR3 region. TCRbeta CDR3 regions were sequenced using the immunoSEQ Assay. Drawn from immuneACCESS, this table holds only the in-frame rearrangements with V and J called that TCRdb kept. Clones are partly lost; checked studies trace under half to an unresolved V gene and leave the rest unexplained. Recorded for this sample are 15,000 to 20,000 clones; about 70% of them occurred a single time. The ten largest clones add up to 25% to 40% of the sample.

Concerning this clone: No cognate antigen has been identified for it. No quality values exist for individual bases; no much larger clone is one base distant.

The clonotype was recovered from an adult with an advanced solid tumor such as melanoma, head and neck, liver or kidney cancer. The sample here was CD4+ or CD8+ T cells sorted from blood, taken in a trial of the OX40 agonist ivuxolimab. Recombination connected TRBV11-2 to TRBJ2-7, with TRBD1 identical over 8 junction bases. The CDR3 protein: CASTGGTGGYYEQYF. The DNA sequence follows: TGTGCCAGCACCGGGGGAACAGGGGGTTACTACGAGCAGTACTTC.